This is a list of T cell receptor beta chains from one sample in a study of immune heterogeneity within non-small cell lung tumors. Each CDR3 protein is one row after TCRdb ran MiXCR on the multiplex PCR reads. The sample contains over 12,000 distinct CDR3 sequences, less than 35% of which appear only once. Sequences were obtained from lung tumor tissue. Receptor source: a man between 35 and 55 years old with non-small cell lung cancer. Both conserved end residues are part of each CDR3. The order of the fields is V gene, D gene, clone size, J gene, CDR3 protein, CDR3 DNA. D genes are given only for firm matches. Clone size appears in some rows only: once, few, many, or a class for an expanded clone.

v_gene: TRBV11-2
d_gene: NA
abundance: many
j_gene: TRBJ2-7
CDR3aa: CASSGSEYYYEQYF
CDR3nt: TGTGCCAGCAGCGGCTCGGAGTATTACTACGAGCAGTACTTC

v_gene: TRBV29-1
d_gene: TRBD2
abundance: NA
j_gene: TRBJ2-4
CDR3aa: CSVGTSGVIIQYF
CDR3nt: TGCAGCGTCGGGACTAGCGGAGTAATCATTCAGTACTTC

v_gene: TRBV6-1
d_gene: NA
abundance: NA
j_gene: TRBJ2-5
CDR3aa: CANLFGETQYF
CDR3nt: TGTGCCAACCTATTTGGGGAGACCCAGTACTTC

v_gene: TRBV3-1
d_gene: TRBD2
abundance: NA
j_gene: TRBJ2-1
CDR3aa: CASSQGSLASGRANEQFF
CDR3nt: TGTGCCAGCAGCCAAGGAAGTTTGGCTAGCGGGAGGGCCAATGAGCAGTTCTTC

v_gene: TRBV20-1
d_gene: TRBD1
abundance: few
j_gene: TRBJ1-2
CDR3aa: CSARDSKIRDRAGYTF
CDR3nt: TGCAGTGCTAGAGACTCAAAAATCCGGGACAGGGCTGGCTACACCTTC

v_gene: TRBV6-1
d_gene: TRBD2
abundance: many
j_gene: TRBJ2-7
CDR3aa: CASRGTSGRSEEQYF
CDR3nt: TGTGCCAGCCGAGGGACTAGCGGGAGATCAGAAGAGCAGTACTTC

v_gene: TRBV6-1
d_gene: TRBD1
abundance: medium-sized
j_gene: TRBJ1-6
CDR3aa: CASSTIGQGGSPLHF
CDR3nt: TGTGCCAGCAGTACTATAGGACAGGGTGGGTCACCCCTCCACTTT

v_gene: TRBV9
d_gene: TRBD1
abundance: many
j_gene: TRBJ1-6
CDR3aa: CASSVGDSQNSPLHF
CDR3nt: TGTGCCAGCAGCGTAGGGGACAGCCAAAATTCACCCCTCCACTTT

v_gene: TRBV15
d_gene: NA
abundance: medium-sized
j_gene: TRBJ1-6
CDR3aa: CATSRENSPLHF
CDR3nt: TGTGCCACCAGCAGAGAAAATTCACCCCTCCACTTT

v_gene: TRBV30
d_gene: TRBD1
abundance: many
j_gene: TRBJ1-6
CDR3aa: CAWTSGQGVNSPLHF
CDR3nt: TGTGCCTGGACATCGGGACAGGGGGTGAATTCACCCCTCCACTTT

v_gene: TRBV4-1
d_gene: NA
abundance: many
j_gene: TRBJ1-6
CDR3aa: CASSLRDDTPLHF
CDR3nt: TGCGCCAGCAGCCTCCGAGACGATACACCCCTCCACTTT

v_gene: TRBV12-3/TRBV12-4
d_gene: NA
abundance: NA
j_gene: TRBJ2-5
CDR3aa: CASSLTATPCETQYF
CDR3nt: TGTGCCAGCAGCCTTACAGCCACCCCGTGTGAGACCCAGTACTTC

v_gene: TRBV11-2
d_gene: NA
abundance: many
j_gene: TRBJ2-3
CDR3aa: CASRPPSGDTQYF
CDR3nt: TGTGCCAGCAGACCTCCTTCCGGGGATACGCAGTATTTT

v_gene: TRBV7-2
d_gene: NA
abundance: medium-sized
j_gene: TRBJ1-6
CDR3aa: CASSPRQGGSYNSPLHF
CDR3nt: TGTGCCAGCAGCCCAAGACAAGGAGGATCCTATAATTCACCCCTCCACTTT

v_gene: TRBV18
d_gene: NA
abundance: many
j_gene: TRBJ1-5
CDR3aa: CASSGGPETSQPQHF
CDR3nt: TGTGCCAGCTCAGGCGGCCCCGAGACGAGTCAGCCCCAGCATTTT

v_gene: TRBV12-3/TRBV12-4
d_gene: TRBD1
abundance: many
j_gene: TRBJ2-3
CDR3aa: CASSFSQTGKLVDTQYF
CDR3nt: TGTGCCAGCAGTTTTAGTCAGACAGGGAAATTGGTAGATACGCAGTATTTT

v_gene: TRBV7-2
d_gene: TRBD2
abundance: NA
j_gene: TRBJ2-1
CDR3aa: CASSPRTRPNEQFF
CDR3nt: TGTGCCAGCAGCCCGCGGACTAGGCCAAATGAGCAGTTCTTC

v_gene: TRBV7-2
d_gene: NA
abundance: NA
j_gene: TRBJ1-5
CDR3aa: CASSLQGQPQHF
CDR3nt: TGTGCCAGCAGCCTCCAGGGCCAGCCCCAGCATTTT

v_gene: TRBV18
d_gene: NA
abundance: many
j_gene: TRBJ1-1
CDR3aa: CASSPPSQPTEAFF
CDR3nt: TGTGCCAGCTCACCACCTTCACAGCCCACTGAAGCTTTCTTT

v_gene: TRBV12-3/TRBV12-4
d_gene: TRBD2
abundance: many
j_gene: TRBJ2-1
CDR3aa: CATTTSGERNEQFF
CDR3nt: TGTGCCACCACGACTAGCGGAGAGAGGAATGAGCAGTTCTTC

v_gene: TRBV6-2/TRBV6-3
d_gene: NA
abundance: NA
j_gene: TRBJ2-1
CDR3aa: CASSCRRDGEQFF
CDR3nt: TGTGCCAGCAGTTGCAGGAGAGATGGTGAGCAGTTCTTC

v_gene: TRBV4-3
d_gene: NA
abundance: NA
j_gene: TRBJ2-5
CDR3aa: CASSQLGLSQETQYF
CDR3nt: TGCGCCAGCAGCCAATTGGGACTCTCACAAGAGACCCAGTACTTC

v_gene: TRBV3-1
d_gene: TRBD1
abundance: NA
j_gene: TRBJ2-6
CDR3aa: CASSQHTGTGGSGANVLTF
CDR3nt: TGTGCCAGCAGCCAGCACACCGGGACAGGGGGATCTGGGGCCAACGTCCTGACTTTC

v_gene: TRBV6-6
d_gene: TRBD2
abundance: many
j_gene: TRBJ2-1
CDR3aa: CASSYESGSKQFF
CDR3nt: TGTGCCAGCAGTTACGAAAGCGGGAGTAAGCAGTTCTTC

v_gene: TRBV4-2
d_gene: TRBD2
abundance: NA
j_gene: TRBJ2-2
CDR3aa: CASSHDGMGGSNTGELFF
CDR3nt: TGTGCCAGCAGCCATGACGGGATGGGGGGGTCGAACACCGGGGAGCTGTTTTTT

v_gene: TRBV4-3
d_gene: TRBD2
abundance: many
j_gene: TRBJ2-1
CDR3aa: CASSQEGLAGGPNEQFF
CDR3nt: TGCGCCAGCAGCCAAGAGGGACTAGCGGGAGGTCCTAATGAGCAGTTCTTC

v_gene: TRBV20-1
d_gene: TRBD2
abundance: NA
j_gene: TRBJ2-5
CDR3aa: CSARPPQGREGETQYF
CDR3nt: TGCAGTGCTAGACCCCCTCAAGGGCGGGAGGGAGAGACCCAGTACTTC

v_gene: TRBV7-6
d_gene: TRBD2
abundance: many
j_gene: TRBJ2-2
CDR3aa: CASSLAGASTGELFF
CDR3nt: TGTGCCAGCAGCTTGGCGGGAGCGAGCACCGGGGAGCTGTTTTTT

v_gene: TRBV18
d_gene: TRBD1
abundance: medium-sized
j_gene: TRBJ2-1
CDR3aa: CASSHGTGVYNEQFF
CDR3nt: TGTGCCAGCTCCCACGGGACAGGGGTCTACAATGAGCAGTTCTTC

v_gene: TRBV18
d_gene: NA
abundance: medium-sized
j_gene: TRBJ1-2
CDR3aa: CASSPPGRDGYTF
CDR3nt: TGTGCCAGCTCACCCCCAGGGCGGGATGGCTACACCTTC

v_gene: TRBV15
d_gene: NA
abundance: medium-sized
j_gene: TRBJ2-7
CDR3aa: CATSRNKGPYEQYF
CDR3nt: TGTGCCACCAGCAGAAACAAGGGACCCTACGAGCAGTACTTC

v_gene: TRBV20-1
d_gene: TRBD1
abundance: NA
j_gene: TRBJ2-5
CDR3aa: CSARRTRDSQTQYF
CDR3nt: TGCAGTGCTAGGCGAACAAGGGACAGCCAGACCCAGTACTTC

v_gene: TRBV7-8
d_gene: TRBD2
abundance: many
j_gene: TRBJ2-7
CDR3aa: CASSLGYGRIDEQYF
CDR3nt: TGTGCCAGCAGCTTAGGCTACGGGAGGATCGACGAGCAGTACTTC

v_gene: TRBV2
d_gene: NA
abundance: few
j_gene: TRBJ2-2
CDR3aa: CASSPQGTSGELFF
CDR3nt: TGTGCCAGCAGTCCTCAAGGGACATCCGGGGAGCTGTTTTTT

v_gene: TRBV24-1
d_gene: TRBD1
abundance: medium-sized
j_gene: TRBJ2-1
CDR3aa: CATSDVPGQGHNEQFF
CDR3nt: TGTGCCACCAGTGATGTCCCGGGACAGGGACACAATGAGCAGTTCTTC

v_gene: TRBV20-1
d_gene: TRBD2
abundance: medium-sized
j_gene: TRBJ2-1
CDR3aa: CSARRLAGAHNEQFF
CDR3nt: TGCAGTGCTAGGAGACTAGCGGGAGCCCACAATGAGCAGTTCTTC

v_gene: TRBV9
d_gene: TRBD1
abundance: NA
j_gene: TRBJ1-1
CDR3aa: CAGSVEGTGAGTEAFF
CDR3nt: TGTGCCGGCAGCGTAGAAGGGACAGGCGCCGGGACTGAAGCTTTCTTT

v_gene: TRBV11-3
d_gene: TRBD2
abundance: few
j_gene: TRBJ2-2
CDR3aa: CASRGLAGATGELFF
CDR3nt: TGTGCCAGCAGGGGACTAGCGGGGGCTACCGGGGAGCTGTTTTTT

v_gene: TRBV7-2
d_gene: TRBD2
abundance: many
j_gene: TRBJ2-7
CDR3aa: CASSERALATHEQYF
CDR3nt: TGTGCCAGCAGCGAACGGGCACTAGCGACCCACGAGCAGTACTTC

v_gene: TRBV5-8
d_gene: TRBD1
abundance: NA
j_gene: TRBJ2-3
CDR3aa: CASSSPAGTGVEDTQYF
CDR3nt: TGTGCCAGCAGCTCCCCTGCCGGGACAGGGGTCGAAGATACGCAGTATTTT